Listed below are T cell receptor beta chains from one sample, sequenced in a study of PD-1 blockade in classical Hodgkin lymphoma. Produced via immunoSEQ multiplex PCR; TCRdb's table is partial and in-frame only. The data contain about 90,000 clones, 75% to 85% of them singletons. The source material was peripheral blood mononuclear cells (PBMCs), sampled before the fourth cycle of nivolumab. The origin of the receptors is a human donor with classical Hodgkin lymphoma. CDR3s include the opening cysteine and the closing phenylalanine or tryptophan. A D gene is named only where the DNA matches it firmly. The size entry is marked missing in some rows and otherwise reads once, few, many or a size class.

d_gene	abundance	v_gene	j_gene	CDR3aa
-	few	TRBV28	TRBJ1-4	CASSLGTTPGAFF
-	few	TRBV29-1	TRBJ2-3	CSVDTDTQYF
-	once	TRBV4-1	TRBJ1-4	CASSPEREKLFF
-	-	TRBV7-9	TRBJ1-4	CASSLAARVGEKLFF
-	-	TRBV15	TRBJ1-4	CATTRGGRENEKLFF
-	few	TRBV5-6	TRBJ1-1	CASSLVGSSGEAFF
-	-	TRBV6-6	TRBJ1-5	CASSFLTGSDQPQHF
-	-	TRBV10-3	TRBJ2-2	CAISESPTTGELFF
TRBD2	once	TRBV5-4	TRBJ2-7	CASSLEGGRASYEQYF
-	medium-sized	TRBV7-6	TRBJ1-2	CASSQEERANYGYTF
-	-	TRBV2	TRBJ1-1	CASNSGMNTEAFF
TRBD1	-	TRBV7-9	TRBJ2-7	CASSWTGTGPYEQYF
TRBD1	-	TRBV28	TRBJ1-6	CASRAWGQANSPLHF
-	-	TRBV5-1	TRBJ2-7	CASSLEVGEQYF
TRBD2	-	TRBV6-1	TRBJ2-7	CASSEGTSGTFYEQYF
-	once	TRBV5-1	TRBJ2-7	CASSLGEAEQYF
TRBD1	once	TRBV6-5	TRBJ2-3	CASSNDRGDGDTQYF